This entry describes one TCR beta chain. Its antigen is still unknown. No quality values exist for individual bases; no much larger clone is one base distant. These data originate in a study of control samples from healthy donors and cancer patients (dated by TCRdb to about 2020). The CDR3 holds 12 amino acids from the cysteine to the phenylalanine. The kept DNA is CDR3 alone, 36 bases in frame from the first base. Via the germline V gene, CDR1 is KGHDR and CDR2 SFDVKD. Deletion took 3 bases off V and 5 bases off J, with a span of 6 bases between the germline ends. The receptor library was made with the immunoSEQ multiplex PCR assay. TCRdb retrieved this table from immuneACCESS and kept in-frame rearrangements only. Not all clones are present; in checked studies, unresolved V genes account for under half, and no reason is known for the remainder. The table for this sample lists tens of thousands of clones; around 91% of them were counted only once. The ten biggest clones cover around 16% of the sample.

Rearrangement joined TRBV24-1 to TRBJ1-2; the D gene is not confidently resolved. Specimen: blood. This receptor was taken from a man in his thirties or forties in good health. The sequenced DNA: TGTGCCACCAGTGATGACCGATATGGCTACACCTTC. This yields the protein CATSDDRYGYTF.